The 16 T cell receptor beta chains below come from one sample, sequenced in a study of graft-versus-host responses after intestinal transplantation. These receptors' antigens are unknown. Profiling relied on immunoSEQ multiplex PCR, and the TCRdb table lists in-frame clones only, not all of them. Of some 82,000 clones listed, about nine tenths are singletons. This specimen was unstimulated CD8+ T cells sorted from spleen or lymph node cells, taken before transplant. The source is a human donor who was the organ donor for an intestinal transplant.

The V call is TRBV5-6, the J call TRBJ2-2; 7 nucleotides match TRBD1. Germline loops: CDR1 SGHDT, CDR2 YYEEEE. Trimming removed 3 bases from V and 4 bases from J; junction bases left unmatched: 12. This CDR3 is built from 17 residues. CDR3 bases: TGTGCCAGCAGCTCCAGCCCCGGGACAGTTCCCACCGGGGAGCTGTTTTTT. Translation gives CASSSSPGTVPTGELFF.

Of note for this clone: Other DNA variants within this sample encode the same CDR3. The V call is TRBV5-1, the J call TRBJ1-1, with unresolved D. The CDR3 length is 13 residues. Trimming cost V 0 bases and J 2 bases, with 5 bases left between them. CDR1 is SGHRS, CDR2 YFSETQ, per germline. The CDR3 region has the DNA TGCGCCAGCAGCTTGGCCCGTAACACTGAAGCTTTCTTT. It codes for CASSLARNTEAFF. The variable domain in full, completed from reference TRBV5-1 and TRBJ1-1, reads KAGVTQTPRYLIKTRGQQVTLSCSPISGHRSVSWYQQTPGQGLQFLFEYFSETQRNKGNFPGRFSGRQFSNSRSEMNVSTLELGDSALYLCASSLARNTEAFFGQGTRLTVV.

The V and J genes are TRBV28 and TRBJ1-1, with D uncertain. This CDR3 is built from 19 residues. Germline values: CDR1 MDHEN, CDR2 SYDVKM. V lost 5 bases to trimming and J lost 7 bases, with 32 bases between them. Written as DNA, the CDR3 is TGTGCCAGCAGTGGGCTGGCGGCTTCAGCCTTTCTAGAGTTTGGTGAAGCTTTCTTT. Translating it yields CASSGLAASAFLEFGEAFF.

There are a few counts of this clone. J is TRBJ2-7 and V is TRBV6-1, with D hard to call. The length of the CDR3 is 13 residues. Germline V lookup: CDR1 MNHNS, CDR2 SASEGT. Trimming shortened V by 1 base and J by 3 bases, and 7 bases separated the two germline ends. The chain's CDR3 is CASSEVISYEQYF. CDR3 nucleotide sequence: TGTGCCAGCAGTGAAGTTATAAGCTACGAGCAGTACTTC.

This clone was detected once. This chain connects TRBV7-2 to TRBJ1-1; 8 bases line up with TRBD1. Germline V gene data show CDR1 as SGHTA and CDR2 as FQGNSA. This CDR3 comprises 15 residues. The V segment lost 8 bases and the J segment 2 bases; nucleotides outside the gene matches: 10. The chain's CDR3 is CASEGQGAYNTEAFF. The CDR3 DNA is TGTGCCAGCGAGGGGCAGGGGGCTTACAACACTGAAGCTTTCTTT. The entire variable domain, with the rest obtained from reference TRBV7-2 and TRBJ1-1, is as follows: GAGVSQSPSNKVTEKGKDVELRCDPISGHTALYWYRQSLGQGLEFLIYFQGNSAPDKSGLPSDRFSAERTGGSVSTLTIQRTQQEDSAVYLCASEGQGAYNTEAFFGQGTRLTVV.

The V call is TRBV7-6, the J call TRBJ1-5; D gene uncertain. V lost 5 bases, J lost 1 base, and 15 bases lay in between. The CDR3 is 16 amino acids. Germline CDR1 is SGHVS and CDR2 is FNYEAQ. DNA for the CDR3: TGTGCCAGCAGCCCGCTAGCGGGTCTAAGCAATCAGCCCCAGCATTTT. The encoded protein is CASSPLAGLSNQPQHF.

This sequence joins TRBV6-1 and TRBJ2-7; 8 nucleotides line up with TRBD1. CDR1 is MNHNS, CDR2 SASEGT, per germline. After removal of 6 bases from V and 7 bases from J, the junction contained 14 bases not matched to a gene. The CDR3 has 15 residues. CDR3 protein: CASRADRGSTEEQYF. CDR3 nucleotides: TGTGCCAGCAGAGCCGACAGGGGCTCGACGGAAGAGCAGTACTTC.

V gene TRBV2 combines with J gene TRBJ1-3, with TRBD1 as a possible D gene (5 bases). V gave up 3 bases and J gave up 0 bases, with 9 bases separating them. The V gene's germline CDR1 is SNHLY and CDR2 FYNNEI. The CDR3 runs to 15 residues. CDR3 residues: CASSDDDSSGNTIYF. The CDR3 region has the DNA TGTGCCAGCAGTGATGACGACAGCTCTGGAAACACCATATATTTT.

The V call is TRBV28, the J call TRBJ2-3; 9 bases fit TRBD2. Germline V gene data show CDR1 as MDHEN and CDR2 as SYDVKM. Trimming at V came to 2 bases and at J to 5 bases, leaving 5 bases not matched to a gene. The CDR3 length is 15 residues. The CDR3 coding sequence is TGTGCCAGCAGTTTAACGAATAGCGGGGGAGATACGCAGTATTTT. Translating gives CASSLTNSGGDTQYF. Looking up the rest from reference TRBV28 and TRBJ2-3 gives the full variable domain: DVKVTQSSRYLVKRTGEKVFLECVQDMDHENMFWYRQDPGLGLRLIYFSYDVKMKEKGDIPEGYSVSREKKERFSLILESASTNQTSMYLCASSLTNSGGDTQYFGPGTRLTVL.

The chain has TRBV13 and TRBJ2-1; either TRBD1 or TRBD2 may fit D (6 bases each). This CDR3 contains 13 residues. The ends were cut back, 5 bases at V and 10 bases at J, with 15 bases in the middle. Germline CDR1 reads PRHDT; CDR2 reads FYEKMQ (reference sequence). The CDR3 is CASSGGNRDEQFF. The CDR3 DNA reads as TGTGCCAGCAGCGGGGGGAACAGGGACGAGCAGTTCTTC.

The count of this clone is one. This rearrangement joins TRBV25-1 to TRBJ1-5; D perhaps matches TRBD1 (6 bases). The length of the CDR3 is 14 residues. Trimming took 3 bases from V and 6 from J, leaving 12 bases between them. Germline-derived CDR1 and CDR2 are MGHDK and SYGVNS. CDR3 amino acids: CASSDRQGTQPQHF. CDR3 bases: TGTGCCAGCAGTGATCGGCAGGGGACTCAGCCCCAGCATTTT.

V gene TRBV19 combines with J gene TRBJ1-2; possibly TRBD1 for D (5 bases). V lost 9 bases to trimming and J lost 3 bases, with 11 bases between them. The CDR3 length is 12 residues. Germline lookup yields CDR1 LNHDA and CDR2 SQIVND (reference sequence). The CDR3: CASRDPYYGYTF. The CDR3 DNA sequence: TGTGCCAGCCGGGACCCCTACTATGGCTACACCTTC.

V and J are TRBV11-2 and TRBJ2-7, with D tentatively TRBD1 (6 bases). The CDR3 is 15 residues long. Trimming left V 6 bases short and J 0 bases short, with 15 bases between. Looked up from germline, CDR1 is SGHAT and CDR2 is FQNNGV. CDR3: CASSTPWDISYEQYF. In DNA, the CDR3 is TGTGCCAGCAGTACCCCCTGGGACATCTCCTACGAGCAGTACTTC.

The genes are TRBV27 and TRBJ2-3; 8 bases are shared with TRBD2. This CDR3 spans 13 amino acids. V dropped 8 bases and J dropped 4; count of bases not matched to a gene: 5. The germline V gene encodes CDR1 MNHEY and CDR2 SMNVEV (reference sequence). The CDR3 sequence is CASRAGASDTQYF. The CDR3 region has the DNA TGTGCCAGCCGAGCGGGGGCCTCAGATACGCAGTATTTT.

This clone appeared once. This chain joins TRBV6-1 and TRBJ1-2; 10 nucleotides line up with TRBD1. The CDR3 contains 14 residues. V gave up 4 bases and J gave up 13 bases; unmatched junction bases: 12. Germline CDR1 is MNHNS and CDR2 is SASEGT. CDR3 coding DNA: TGTGCCAGCAGTGTTATTTCCGGGACAGGGGAATTCACCTTC. The encoded protein is CASSVISGTGEFTF.

This clone was observed a single time. The chain combines TRBV27 with TRBJ2-1, with 7 bases identical to TRBD1. The V and J ends lost 5 bases and 4 bases, in that order; junction bases with no gene match: 5. The germline CDR1 and CDR2 sequences are MNHEY and SMNVEV (reference sequence). The CDR3 loop spans 14 amino acids. CDR3 DNA sequence: TGTGCCAGCAGTAGTAGACAGGGATACAATGAGCAGTTCTTC. Its translation is CASSSRQGYNEQFF.